This T cell receptor (beta chain) was captured by sequencing in a study of regulatory T cells in long-lasting Graves disease (TCRdb year 2021). For the wider study: Antithyroid drugs had been taken for less than 3 months by newly diagnosed Graves' disease patients. Peripheral blood TCR sequencing and RNA sequencing compared persistent Graves' disease patients with newly diagnosed Graves' disease patients. TCR sequencing covered about 13 persistent and about 20 newly diagnosed Graves' disease patients, some 33 samples in total. The study took place in China and was registered as a clinical trial. Points the paper makes about the study in general: Because the primary lesion, thyroid tissue, could not be accessed, the study looked at peripheral blood alone. Sequencing and analysis were restricted to the TCR beta chain. The authors acknowledged the small sample size as a limitation that may reduce accuracy. Preferential use of TRBV28, TRBJ1-2 and TRBJ2-5 was observed in persistent disease, whereas TRBV20-1 and TRBJ2-1 were favored in newly diagnosed disease. Lower TCR Shannon entropy and fewer highly expanded clones were observed in persistent Graves' disease patients than in newly diagnosed patients, which suggested clonal expansion. Patients with persistent disease shared more public clonotypes (approximately 2,500) than newly diagnosed patients did (more than 900).

The germline V gene yields MNHEY for CDR1 and SVGEGT for CDR2. Cut back by 8 bases and 5 bases, the V and J ends lie 15 bases apart. Counted from cysteine to phenylalanine, this CDR3 has 13 amino acids. Only CDR3 DNA remains: 39 bases, in frame from the first base. According to the study, the label for this sample's time point signals: newly diagnosed GD, antithyroid drugs for less than 3 months. For both TCR sequencing and RNA sequencing, RNA was extracted from PBMCs using TRIzol. The diagnosis of Graves' disease followed American Thyroid Association guidelines. Patients for the study were recruited at an endocrinology department in Xi'an, China. Each patient gave around 9 milliliters of peripheral blood, collected in an EDTA anticoagulant tube. PBMCs were isolated by Ficoll Paque Plus density gradient separation without further T cell sorting. An Agilent 2100 Bioanalyzer and agarose gel were used to check RNA quality, and a NanoDrop 2000 was used to measure RNA concentration.

Receptor amplification or capture employed multiplex PCR. The instrument given in TCRdb is Illumina HiSeq 4000. TCR beta libraries were built with iRepertoire HTBI primers and Arm-PCR amplification of CDR3 regions. Before sequencing, the PCR products went through gel purification. On the study's bioinformatics: Gene usage analysis of CDR3 amino acid clonotypes used the approximately 62 TRBV and 14 to 15 TRBJ segments found across samples. Filtered high-quality paired reads were merged into contigs using COPE and FqMerger. BLAST was used to align contigs to the IMGT TRBV, TRBD and TRBJ reference genes, and CDR3 was defined following IMGT. Any clonotype with a frequency above 0.1% was counted as a highly expanded clone. Repertoire diversity was measured by Shannon entropy, and V-J evenness by the Gini coefficient. A clonotype found in more than one individual was treated as public. TCRdb's own reprocessing of the public reads used fastp at Q25 and MiXCR and kept productive beta chains. Under each unique CDR3 protein, matching rows form one entry showing the most common genes and DNA. The V and J calls here are based on TCRdb, not the publication. The table for this sample lists approximately 460,000 distinct CDR3 sequences; approximately 16% of them were counted only once. Over 8.5% of the sample is in the top ten clones.

This clonotype was seen at least ten times. The specificity of this receptor is unknown. Per-base quality was not reported, and no clone a single base away is much larger than it. The sample was also reused in another study, on T cells in Graves' hyperthyroidism and ophthalmopathy. As the second publication notes: Graves' hyperthyroidism was defined as stable when no progression to ophthalmopathy occurred over 18 months of follow-up. Hyperthyroidism patients were newly diagnosed, had a disease duration of under 2 months, and were aged 18 to 65 years. Exclusion was applied to patients with uncontrolled infections, other autoimmune diseases, pregnancy or lactation. Diagnoses were based on clinical symptoms, serum thyroxine and TRAb, thyroid ultrasound and orbital computed tomography. The TCR CDR3 was subjected to a first round of RT-PCR using the HTBI primer set and the Qiagen OneStep RT-PCR kit. Blood samples also contained most of the expanded thyroid clonotypes (frequency above 0.001), which suggests that blood repertoires may reflect thyroid immune responses. A model built on a 13 V-J signature distinguished ophthalmopathy from stable hyperthyroidism, reaching 85% to 90% sensitivity and approximately 81% specificity in cross-validation and 80%/75% in testing. In validation, progression to ophthalmopathy was predicted by the model with 70.59% sensitivity and 72.22% specificity, a median of roughly 6 months before onset. TCR V-J signatures able to tell the groups apart were searched for in a discovery cohort of about a hundred patients, of whom 40 to 45 had Graves' ophthalmopathy and some 60 had stable Graves' hyperthyroidism. Prospective prediction of ophthalmopathy was tested in an independent validation cohort consisting of some 20 hyperthyroidism patients and over 15 patients who later progressed to ophthalmopathy. The 100 discovery patients were randomly split 7:3 into training and test sets. Thyroid tissue and blood T-cell repertoires from roughly six Graves' hyperthyroidism patients were also compared in the study. After sampling, hyperthyroidism patients received methimazole starting at 30 mg daily, and ophthalmopathy patients received high-dose intravenous methylprednisolone. Libraries were constructed in a second round of multiplex PCR, after which size selection and purification were performed. Libraries were sequenced paired-end with 100 bp reads on an Illumina HiSeq2000. SOAPnuke was used to process the raw data, with reads discarded if the reads contained adapters or uncalled bases, had a mean Phred below 15, or lacked an exact constant-primer or identifier match. High-quality paired reads were merged with COPE v1.2.5, and unique nucleotide sequences were defined as clonotypes. MiTCR v1.1 was used to align clonotypes to the IMGT TRBV, TRBD and TRBJ reference segments. The analysis included only V-J combinations with a frequency above 0.0001, which together covered around 99% of the repertoires. The TCS score was defined as F50 (clonal expansion) divided by E x V (chaos), with BLOSUM62-based TCRdist calculated between CDR3 peptides within each V-J. Welch's t-statistics and random forest reduced roughly 530 V-J features to around 14, which were used in a naive Bayes classifier (R e1071). Sample size was not statistically predetermined, and investigators were not blinded to group allocation. TCR Vbeta CDR3 sequencing of roughly 140 peripheral blood samples (43 ophthalmopathy, approximately 80 hyperthyroidism and roughly 17 progressor patients) is reported in the paper.

Material: peripheral blood mononuclear cells (PBMCs), obtained at new diagnosis, from a patient treated with antithyroid drugs. This receptor was identified in a woman in her twenties or thirties with Graves disease. Donor details come from another sample of the same person, matched by shared clones. The rearranged chain carries TRBV6-2 or TRBV6-3 and TRBJ2-5, with the identity of the D gene unclear. The CDR3 protein: CASSVGVFETQYF. The DNA reads as follows: TGTGCCAGCTCAGTTGGCGTTTTCGAGACCCAGTACTTC.